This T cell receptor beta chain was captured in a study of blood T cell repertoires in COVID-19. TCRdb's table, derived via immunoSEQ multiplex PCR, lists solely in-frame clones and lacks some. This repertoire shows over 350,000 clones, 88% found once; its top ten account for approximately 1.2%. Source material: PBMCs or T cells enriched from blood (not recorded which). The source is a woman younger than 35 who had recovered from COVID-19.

The chain's CDR3 is CASSLSSRTDTQYF. The DNA for the CDR3 is TGTGCCAGCAGTTTATCGTCTCGCACAGATACGCAGTATTTT. The chain joins TRBV28 to TRBJ2-3; no firm D call. CDR1 is MDHEN, CDR2 SYDVKM, per germline. Trimming removed 1 base at V and 1 base at J, with 6 bases between. This CDR3 comprises 14 residues.